This T cell receptor beta chain was retrieved from a study of cytomegalovirus exposure and HLA in healthy donors. V was cut by 2 bases and J by 1 base, with 13 bases left in between. This CDR3 has 15 amino acids. The V gene's germline CDR1 is GTSNPN and CDR2 SVGIG (reference sequence). Use of 60 Vbeta and 13 Jbeta primers characterized the PCR. Measured with immunoSEQ multiplex PCR; TCRdb has only the in-frame clones, and not every one. The data hold some 150,000 clones, with around 79% observed a single time. The sample taken for sequencing was PBMCs. This TCR was sampled from a human donor in good health. The rearrangement links TRBV30 to TRBJ2-3; a weak D match, TRBD2 (6 bases). CDR3 residues: CAWSPLAIGTDTQYF. The CDR3, as DNA: TGTGCCTGGAGTCCCCTAGCGATAGGCACAGATACGCAGTATTTT.